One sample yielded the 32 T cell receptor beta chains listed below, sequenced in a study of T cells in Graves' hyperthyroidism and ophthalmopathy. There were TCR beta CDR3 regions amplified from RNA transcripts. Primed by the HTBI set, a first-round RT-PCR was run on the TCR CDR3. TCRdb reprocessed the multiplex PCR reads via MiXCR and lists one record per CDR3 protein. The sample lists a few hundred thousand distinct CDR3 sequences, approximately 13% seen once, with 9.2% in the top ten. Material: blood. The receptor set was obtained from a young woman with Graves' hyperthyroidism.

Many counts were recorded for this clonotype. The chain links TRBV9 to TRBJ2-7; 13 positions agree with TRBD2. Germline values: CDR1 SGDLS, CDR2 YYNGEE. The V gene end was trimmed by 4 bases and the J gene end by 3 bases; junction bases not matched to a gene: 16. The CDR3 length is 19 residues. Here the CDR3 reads CASSRGGLAGLGLIYEQYF. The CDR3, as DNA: TGTGCCAGCAGCCGGGGGGGACTAGCGGGATTAGGCCTGATCTACGAGCAGTACTTC.

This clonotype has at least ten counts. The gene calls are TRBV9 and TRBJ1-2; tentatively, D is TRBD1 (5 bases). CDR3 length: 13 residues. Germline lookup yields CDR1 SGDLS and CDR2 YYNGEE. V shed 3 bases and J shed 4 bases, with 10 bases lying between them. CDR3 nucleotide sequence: TGTGCCAGCAGCGGGGAGGGGCTCTATGGCTACACCTTC. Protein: CASSGEGLYGYTF. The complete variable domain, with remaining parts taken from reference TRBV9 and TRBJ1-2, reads DSGVTQTPKHLITATGQRVTLRCSPRSGDLSVYWYQQSLDQGLQFLIQYYNGEERAKGNILERFSAQQFPDLHSELNLSSLELGDSALYFCASSGEGLYGYTFGSGTRLTVV.

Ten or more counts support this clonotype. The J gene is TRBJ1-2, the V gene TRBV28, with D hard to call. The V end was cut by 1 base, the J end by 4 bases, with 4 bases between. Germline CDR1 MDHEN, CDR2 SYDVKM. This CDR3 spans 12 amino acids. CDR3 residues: CASSLSPYGYTF. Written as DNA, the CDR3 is TGTGCCAGCAGTTTATCCCCCTATGGCTACACCTTC.

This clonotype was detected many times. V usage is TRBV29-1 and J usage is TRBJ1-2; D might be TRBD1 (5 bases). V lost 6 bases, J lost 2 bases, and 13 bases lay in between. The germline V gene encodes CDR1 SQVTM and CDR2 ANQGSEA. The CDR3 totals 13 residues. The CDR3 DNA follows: TGCAGCGTGGGGGAGGGGAGCAACTATGGCTACACCTTC. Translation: CSVGEGSNYGYTF.

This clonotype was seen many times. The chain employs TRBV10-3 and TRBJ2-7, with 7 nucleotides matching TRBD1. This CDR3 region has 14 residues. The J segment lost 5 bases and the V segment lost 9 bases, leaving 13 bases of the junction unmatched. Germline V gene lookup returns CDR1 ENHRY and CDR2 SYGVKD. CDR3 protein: CAIGTDGSVDEQYF. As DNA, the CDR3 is TGTGCCATAGGGACAGACGGTTCTGTCGACGAGCAGTACTTC.

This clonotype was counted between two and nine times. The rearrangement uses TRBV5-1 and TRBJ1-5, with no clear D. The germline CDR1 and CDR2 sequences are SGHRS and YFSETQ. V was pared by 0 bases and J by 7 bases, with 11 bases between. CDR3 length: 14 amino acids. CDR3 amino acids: CASSLDSRHQPQHF. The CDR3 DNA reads TGCGCCAGCAGCTTGGACTCAAGGCACCAGCCCCAGCATTTT. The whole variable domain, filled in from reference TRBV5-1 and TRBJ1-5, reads KAGVTQTPRYLIKTRGQQVTLSCSPISGHRSVSWYQQTPGQGLQFLFEYFSETQRNKGNFPGRFSGRQFSNSRSEMNVSTLELGDSALYLCASSLDSRHQPQHFGDGTRLSIL.

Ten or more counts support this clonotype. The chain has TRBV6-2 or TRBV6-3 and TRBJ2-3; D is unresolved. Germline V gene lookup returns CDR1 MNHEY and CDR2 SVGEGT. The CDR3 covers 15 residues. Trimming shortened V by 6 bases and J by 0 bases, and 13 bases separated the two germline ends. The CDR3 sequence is CASRPHTTSTDTQYF. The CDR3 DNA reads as TGTGCCAGCAGGCCCCATACCACTAGCACAGATACGCAGTATTTT.

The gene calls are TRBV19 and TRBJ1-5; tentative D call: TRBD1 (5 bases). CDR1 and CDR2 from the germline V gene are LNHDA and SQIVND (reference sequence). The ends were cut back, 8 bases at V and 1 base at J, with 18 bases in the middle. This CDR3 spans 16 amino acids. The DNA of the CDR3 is TGTGCCAGTGGCGTCGGGAGGGGTATGAGCAATCAGCCCCAGCATTTT. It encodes CASGVGRGMSNQPQHF.

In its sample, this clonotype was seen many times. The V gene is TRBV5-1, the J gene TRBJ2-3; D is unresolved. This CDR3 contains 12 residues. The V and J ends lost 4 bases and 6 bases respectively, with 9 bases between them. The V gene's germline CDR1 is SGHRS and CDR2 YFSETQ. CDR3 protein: CASSPSFDTQYF. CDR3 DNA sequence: TGCGCCAGCAGCCCCTCCTTTGATACGCAGTATTTT.

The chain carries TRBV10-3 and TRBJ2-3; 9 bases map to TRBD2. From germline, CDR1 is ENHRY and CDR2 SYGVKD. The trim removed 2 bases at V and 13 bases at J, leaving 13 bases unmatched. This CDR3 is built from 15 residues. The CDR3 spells CAISEGLAGDFVEYF. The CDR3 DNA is TGTGCCATCAGTGAGGGGTTAGCGGGGGACTTCGTGGAGTATTTT.

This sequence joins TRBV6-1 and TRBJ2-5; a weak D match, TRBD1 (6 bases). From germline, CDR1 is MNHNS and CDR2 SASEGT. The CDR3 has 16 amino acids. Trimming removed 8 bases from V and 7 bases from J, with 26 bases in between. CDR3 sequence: CASLRSPGIRGGTQYF. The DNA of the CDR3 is TGTGCCAGCCTTCGGTCTCCAGGGATTAGAGGGGGGACCCAGTACTTC.

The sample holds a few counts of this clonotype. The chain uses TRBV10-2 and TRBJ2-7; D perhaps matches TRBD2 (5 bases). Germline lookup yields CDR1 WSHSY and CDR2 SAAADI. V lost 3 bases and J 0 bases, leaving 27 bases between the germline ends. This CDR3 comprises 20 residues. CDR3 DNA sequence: TGCGCCAGCAGTGACCCTCGGAGGCGGTCGACCAATTTAAACTCCTACGAGCAGTACTTC. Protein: CASSDPRRRSTNLNSYEQYF.

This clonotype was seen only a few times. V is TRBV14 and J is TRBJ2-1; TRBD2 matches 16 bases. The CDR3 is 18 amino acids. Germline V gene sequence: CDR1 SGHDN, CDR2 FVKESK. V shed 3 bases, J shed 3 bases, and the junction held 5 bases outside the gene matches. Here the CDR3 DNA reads TGTGCCAGCAGCCAGGGACTAGCGGGAGGGAAAAGCTACAATGAGCAGTTCTTC. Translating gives CASSQGLAGGKSYNEQFF. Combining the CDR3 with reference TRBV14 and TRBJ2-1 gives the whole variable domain EAGVTQFPSHSVIEKGQTVTLRCDPISGHDNLYWYRRVMGKEIKFLLHFVKESKQDESGMPNNRFLAERTGGTYSTLKVQPAELEDSGVYFCASSQGLAGGKSYNEQFFGPGTRLTVL.

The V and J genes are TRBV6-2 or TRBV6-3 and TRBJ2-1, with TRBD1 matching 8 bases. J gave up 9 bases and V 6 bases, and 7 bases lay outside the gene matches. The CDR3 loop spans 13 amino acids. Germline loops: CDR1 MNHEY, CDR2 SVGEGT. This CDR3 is CASRDRVKSEQFF. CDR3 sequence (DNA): TGTGCCAGCAGGGACAGGGTGAAGAGTGAGCAGTTCTTC.

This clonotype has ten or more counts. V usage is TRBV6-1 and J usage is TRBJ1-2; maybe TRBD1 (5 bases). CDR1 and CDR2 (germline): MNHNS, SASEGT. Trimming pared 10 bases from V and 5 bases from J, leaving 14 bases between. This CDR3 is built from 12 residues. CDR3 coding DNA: TGTGCCACCCGGAGAGGGACTTATGGCTACACCTTC. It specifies CATRRGTYGYTF.

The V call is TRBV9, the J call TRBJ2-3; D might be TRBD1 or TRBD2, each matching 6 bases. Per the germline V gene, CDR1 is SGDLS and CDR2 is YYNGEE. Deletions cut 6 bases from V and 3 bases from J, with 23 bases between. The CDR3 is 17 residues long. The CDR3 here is CASTYLIGGGGTDTQYF. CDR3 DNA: TGTGCCAGCACATATTTGATCGGAGGGGGTGGTACAGATACGCAGTATTTT.

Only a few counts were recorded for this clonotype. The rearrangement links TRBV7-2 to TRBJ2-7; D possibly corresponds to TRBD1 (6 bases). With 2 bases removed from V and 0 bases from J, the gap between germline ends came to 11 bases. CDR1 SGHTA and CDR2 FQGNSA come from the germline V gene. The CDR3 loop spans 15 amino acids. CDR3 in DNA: TGTGCCAGCAGCTTATCCCGGACAGCCTCCTACGAGCAGTACTTC. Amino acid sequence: CASSLSRTASYEQYF.

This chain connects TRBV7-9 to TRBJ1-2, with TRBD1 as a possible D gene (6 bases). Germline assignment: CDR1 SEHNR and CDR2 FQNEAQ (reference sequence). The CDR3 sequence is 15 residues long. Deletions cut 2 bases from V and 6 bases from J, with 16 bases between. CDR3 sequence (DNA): TGTGCCAGCAGCTTATCAGGGACATTCAGGGATGGCTACACCTTC. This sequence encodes CASSLSGTFRDGYTF.

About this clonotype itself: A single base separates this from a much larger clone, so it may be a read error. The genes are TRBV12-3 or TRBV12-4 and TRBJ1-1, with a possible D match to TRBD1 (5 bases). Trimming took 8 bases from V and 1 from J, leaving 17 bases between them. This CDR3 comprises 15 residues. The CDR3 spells CASLRDGGGNTEAFF. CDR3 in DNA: TGTGCCAGCCTTCGGGACGGGGGGGGGAACACTGAAGCTTTCTTT.

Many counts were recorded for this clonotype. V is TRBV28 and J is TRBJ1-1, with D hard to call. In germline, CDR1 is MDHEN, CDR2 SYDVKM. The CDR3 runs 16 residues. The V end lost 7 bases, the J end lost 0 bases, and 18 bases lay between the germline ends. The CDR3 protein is CASNPPGSIMNTEAFF. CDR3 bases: TGTGCCAGCAATCCTCCGGGCAGCATCATGAACACTGAAGCTTTCTTT. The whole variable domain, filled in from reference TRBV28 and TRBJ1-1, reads DVKVTQSSRYLVKRTGEKVFLECVQDMDHENMFWYRQDPGLGLRLIYFSYDVKMKEKGDIPEGYSVSREKKERFSLILESASTNQTSMYLCASNPPGSIMNTEAFFGQGTRLTVV.

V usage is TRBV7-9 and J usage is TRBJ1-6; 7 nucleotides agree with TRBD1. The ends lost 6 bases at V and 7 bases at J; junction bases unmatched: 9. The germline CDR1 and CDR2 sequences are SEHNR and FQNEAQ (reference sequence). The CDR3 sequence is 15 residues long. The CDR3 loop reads CASSDFGTANSPLHF. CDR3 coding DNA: TGTGCCAGCAGTGACTTTGGGACAGCGAATTCACCCCTCCACTTT.

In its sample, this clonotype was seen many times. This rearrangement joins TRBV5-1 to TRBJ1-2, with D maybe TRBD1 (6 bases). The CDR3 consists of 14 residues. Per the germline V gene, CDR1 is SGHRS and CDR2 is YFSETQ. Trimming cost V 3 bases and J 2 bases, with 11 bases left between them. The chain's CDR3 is CASSSQQGNYGYTF. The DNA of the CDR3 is TGCGCCAGCAGCTCGCAACAGGGAAACTATGGCTACACCTTC.

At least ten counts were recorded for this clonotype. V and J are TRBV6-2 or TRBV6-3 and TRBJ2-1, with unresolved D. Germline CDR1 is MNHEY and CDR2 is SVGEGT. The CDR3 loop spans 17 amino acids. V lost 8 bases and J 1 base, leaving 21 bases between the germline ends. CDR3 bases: TGTGCCAGCTCCTCACTTTACCGGGTCCGATCCTACAATGAGCAGTTCTTC. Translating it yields CASSSLYRVRSYNEQFF.

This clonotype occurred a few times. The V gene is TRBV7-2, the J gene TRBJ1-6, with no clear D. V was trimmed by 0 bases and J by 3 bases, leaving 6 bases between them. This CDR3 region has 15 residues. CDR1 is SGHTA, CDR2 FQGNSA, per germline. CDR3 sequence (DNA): TGTGCCAGCAGCTTAGCGCCGGGCTATAATTCACCCCTCCACTTT. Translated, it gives CASSLAPGYNSPLHF.

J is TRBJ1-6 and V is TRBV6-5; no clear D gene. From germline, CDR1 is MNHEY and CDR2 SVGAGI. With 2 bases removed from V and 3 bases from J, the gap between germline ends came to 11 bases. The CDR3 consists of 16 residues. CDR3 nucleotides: TGTGCCAGCAGTTACGGGTCAGGCCACTATAATTCACCCCTCCACTTT. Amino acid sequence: CASSYGSGHYNSPLHF.

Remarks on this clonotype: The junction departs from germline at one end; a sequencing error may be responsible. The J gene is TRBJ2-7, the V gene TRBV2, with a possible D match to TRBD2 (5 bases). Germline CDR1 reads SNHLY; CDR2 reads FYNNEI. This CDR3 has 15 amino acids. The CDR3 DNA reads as TGCGCCAGCAGCCAAGACCGGACGGAGGTTGGAGAGCAGTACTTC. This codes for CASSQDRTEVGEQYF.

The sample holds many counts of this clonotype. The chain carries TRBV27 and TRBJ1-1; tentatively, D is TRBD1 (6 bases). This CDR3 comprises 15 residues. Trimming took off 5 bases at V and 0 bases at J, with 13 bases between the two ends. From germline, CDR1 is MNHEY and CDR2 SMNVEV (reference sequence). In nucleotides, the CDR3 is TGTGCCAGCAGTGTCAGGGGCGGGGTGAACACTGAAGCTTTCTTT. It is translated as CASSVRGGVNTEAFF.

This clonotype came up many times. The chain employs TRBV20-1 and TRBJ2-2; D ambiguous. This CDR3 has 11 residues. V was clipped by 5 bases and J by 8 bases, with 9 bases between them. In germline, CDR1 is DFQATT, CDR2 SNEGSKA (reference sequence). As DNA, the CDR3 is TGCAGTGCTCGATGGTATGGGGAGCTGTTTTTT. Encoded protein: CSARWYGELFF.

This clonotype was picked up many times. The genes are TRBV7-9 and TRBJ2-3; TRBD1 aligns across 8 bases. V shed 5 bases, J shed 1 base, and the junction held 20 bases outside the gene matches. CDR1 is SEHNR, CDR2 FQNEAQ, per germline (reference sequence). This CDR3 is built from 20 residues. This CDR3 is CASSPSRTGRPLPRTDTQYF. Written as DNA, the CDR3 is TGTGCCAGCAGCCCAAGCCGGACAGGGCGGCCACTACCTCGCACAGATACGCAGTATTTT.

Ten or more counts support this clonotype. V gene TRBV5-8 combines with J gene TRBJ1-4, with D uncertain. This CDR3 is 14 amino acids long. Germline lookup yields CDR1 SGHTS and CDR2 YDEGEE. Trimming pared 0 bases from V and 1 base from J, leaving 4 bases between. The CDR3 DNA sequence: TGTGCCAGCAGCTTGGTACAAACTAATGAAAAACTGTTTTTT. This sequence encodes CASSLVQTNEKLFF.

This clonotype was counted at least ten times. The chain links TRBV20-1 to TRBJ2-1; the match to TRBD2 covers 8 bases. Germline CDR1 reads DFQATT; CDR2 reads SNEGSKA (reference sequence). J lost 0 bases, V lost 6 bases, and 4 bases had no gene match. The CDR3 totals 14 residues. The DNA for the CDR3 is TGCAGTGCCCAGAGCGGGAGCTCCTACAATGAGCAGTTCTTC. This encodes CSAQSGSSYNEQFF.

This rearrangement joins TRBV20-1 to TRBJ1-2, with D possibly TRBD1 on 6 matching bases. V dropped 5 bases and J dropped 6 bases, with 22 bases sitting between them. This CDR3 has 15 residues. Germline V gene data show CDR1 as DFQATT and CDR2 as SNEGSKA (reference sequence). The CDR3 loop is CSARYWTEGVHGYTF. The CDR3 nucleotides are TGCAGTGCTCGCTACTGGACGGAGGGGGTTCATGGCTACACCTTC.